This TCR beta chain was profiled in a study of blood T cell repertoires in COVID-19. Whole-study context: There were acute and convalescent COVID-19 samples, and they came from the United States, Italy and Spain. T cells, B-cell-depleted T cells, or PBMCs provided the cDNA or gDNA that served as material.

This clone has a single count. Germline lookup yields CDR1 LNHDA and CDR2 SQIVND (reference sequence). Trimming at V came to 1 base and at J to 5 bases, leaving 6 bases not matched to a gene. There are 16 residues in the CDR3. Per the study methods: By means of reference gene primer amplification, nucleated cell counts were estimated. Using immunoSEQ multiplex PCR, the repertoire was profiled, and TCRdb retains in-frame clones only, with some absent. The V and J calls and clone size are taken from that table; D and trimming were inferred from the DNA. The sample holds 70,000 to 85,000 clones; 82% are singletons and the top ten take 20% to 25%.

The V gene is TRBV19, the J gene TRBJ2-2; 8 positions match TRBD1. This sequence was found in a human donor in a cohort sampled during active COVID-19. Sequenced: peripheral blood. The CDR3 here is CASSIGQGAMTGELFF. The CDR3 nucleotides are TGTGCCAGTAGTATAGGGCAGGGGGCGATGACCGGGGAGCTGTTTTTT.